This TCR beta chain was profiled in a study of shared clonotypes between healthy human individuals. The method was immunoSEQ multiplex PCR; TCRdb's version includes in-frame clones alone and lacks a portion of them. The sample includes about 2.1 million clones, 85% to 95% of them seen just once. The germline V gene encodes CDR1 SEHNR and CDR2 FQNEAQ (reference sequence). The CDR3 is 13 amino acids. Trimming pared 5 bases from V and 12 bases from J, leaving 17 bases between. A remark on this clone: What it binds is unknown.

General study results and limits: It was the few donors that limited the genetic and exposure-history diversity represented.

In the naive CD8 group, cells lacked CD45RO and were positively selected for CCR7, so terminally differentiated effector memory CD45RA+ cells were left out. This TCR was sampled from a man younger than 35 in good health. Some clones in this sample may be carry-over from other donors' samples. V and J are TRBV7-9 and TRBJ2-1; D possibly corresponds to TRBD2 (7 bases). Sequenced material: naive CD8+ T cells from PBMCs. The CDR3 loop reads CASSPGGAGWQFF. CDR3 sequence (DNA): TGTGCCAGCAGCCCGGGGGGCGCGGGGTGGCAGTTCTTC.